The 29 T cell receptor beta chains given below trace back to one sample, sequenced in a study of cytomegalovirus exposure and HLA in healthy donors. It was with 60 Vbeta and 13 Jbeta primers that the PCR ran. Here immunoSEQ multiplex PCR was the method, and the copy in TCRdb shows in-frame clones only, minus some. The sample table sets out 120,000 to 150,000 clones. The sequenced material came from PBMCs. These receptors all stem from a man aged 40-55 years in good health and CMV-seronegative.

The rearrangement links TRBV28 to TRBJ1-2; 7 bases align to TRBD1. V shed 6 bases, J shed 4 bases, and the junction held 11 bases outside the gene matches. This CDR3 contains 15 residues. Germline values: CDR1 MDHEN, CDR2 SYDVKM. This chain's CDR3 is CASRHPGQRIYGYTF. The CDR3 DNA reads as TGTGCCAGCAGGCACCCGGGACAGAGAATCTATGGCTACACCTTC.

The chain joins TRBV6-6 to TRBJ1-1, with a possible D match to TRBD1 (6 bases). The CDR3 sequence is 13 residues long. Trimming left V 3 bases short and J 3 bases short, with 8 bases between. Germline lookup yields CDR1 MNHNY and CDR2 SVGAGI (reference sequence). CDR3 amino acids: CASSYHRDTEAFF. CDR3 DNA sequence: TGTGCCAGCAGTTATCACAGGGACACTGAAGCTTTCTTT.

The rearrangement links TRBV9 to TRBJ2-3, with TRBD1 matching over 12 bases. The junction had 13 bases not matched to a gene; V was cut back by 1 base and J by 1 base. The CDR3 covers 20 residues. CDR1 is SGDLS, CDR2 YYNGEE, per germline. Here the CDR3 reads CASSVSGTGGGEGRTDTQYF. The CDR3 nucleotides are TGTGCCAGCAGCGTATCTGGGACAGGGGGCGGCGAAGGTCGCACAGATACGCAGTATTTT. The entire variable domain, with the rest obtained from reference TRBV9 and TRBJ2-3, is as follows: DSGVTQTPKHLITATGQRVTLRCSPRSGDLSVYWYQQSLDQGLQFLIQYYNGEERAKGNILERFSAQQFPDLHSELNLSSLELGDSALYFCASSVSGTGGGEGRTDTQYFGPGTRLTVL.

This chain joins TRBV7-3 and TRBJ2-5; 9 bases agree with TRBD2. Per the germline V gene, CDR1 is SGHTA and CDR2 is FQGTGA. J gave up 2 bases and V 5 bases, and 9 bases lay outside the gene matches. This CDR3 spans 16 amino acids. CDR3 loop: CASSQGPAGGQETQYF. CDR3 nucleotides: TGTGCCAGCAGCCAAGGGCCAGCGGGGGGACAAGAGACCCAGTACTTC. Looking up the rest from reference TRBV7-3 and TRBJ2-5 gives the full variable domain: GAGVSQTPSNKVTEKGKYVELRCDPISGHTALYWYRQSLGQGPEFLIYFQGTGAADDSGLPNDRFFAVRPEGSVSTLKIQRTERGDSAVYLCASSQGPAGGQETQYFGPGTRLLVL.

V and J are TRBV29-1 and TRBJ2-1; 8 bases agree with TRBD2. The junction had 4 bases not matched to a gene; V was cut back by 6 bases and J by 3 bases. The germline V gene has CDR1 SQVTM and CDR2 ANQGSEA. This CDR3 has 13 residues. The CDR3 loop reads CSVPGGDYNEQFF. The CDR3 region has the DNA TGCAGCGTCCCCGGGGGGGACTACAATGAGCAGTTCTTC.

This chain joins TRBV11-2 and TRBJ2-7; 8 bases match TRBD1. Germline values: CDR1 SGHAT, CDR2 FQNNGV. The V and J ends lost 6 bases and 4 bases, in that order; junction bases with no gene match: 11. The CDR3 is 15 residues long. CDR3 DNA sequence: TGTGCCAGCAGTCTAGACAGGGGCGGGCGGTACGAGCAGTACTTC. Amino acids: CASSLDRGGRYEQYF.

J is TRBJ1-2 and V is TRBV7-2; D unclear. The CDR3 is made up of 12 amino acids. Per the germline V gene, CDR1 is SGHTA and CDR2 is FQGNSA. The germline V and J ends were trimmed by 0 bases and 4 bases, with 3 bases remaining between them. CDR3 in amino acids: CASSLAAYGYTF. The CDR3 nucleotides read TGTGCCAGCAGCTTAGCAGCCTATGGCTACACCTTC.

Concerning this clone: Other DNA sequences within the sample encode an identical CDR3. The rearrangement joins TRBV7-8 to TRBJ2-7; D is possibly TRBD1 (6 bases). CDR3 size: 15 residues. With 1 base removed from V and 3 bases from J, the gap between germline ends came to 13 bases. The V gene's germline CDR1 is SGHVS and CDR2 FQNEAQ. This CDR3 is CASSLEGGVGYEQYF. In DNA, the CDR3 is TGTGCCAGCAGCTTAGAAGGGGGAGTAGGCTACGAGCAGTACTTC.

CDR3 DNA sequence: TGTGCCAGCAGTCCCTATGGGGGGTATGGACAGCCCCAGCATTTT. Its translation: CASSPYGGYGQPQHF. The chain is built from TRBV27 and TRBJ1-5, with D possibly TRBD1 on 5 matching bases. Trimming took off 5 bases at V and 7 bases at J, with 18 bases between the two ends. The germline V gene encodes CDR1 MNHEY and CDR2 SMNVEV (reference sequence). This CDR3 is 15 amino acids long.

The CDR3 reads CASTRAGTTGNTIYF. For the CDR3, the DNA is TGTGCCAGCACTCGAGCCGGGACAACTGGAAACACCATATATTTT. The rearrangement uses TRBV6-5 and TRBJ1-3; D is perhaps TRBD1 (6 bases). Germline V gene sequence: CDR1 MNHEY, CDR2 SVGAGI. This CDR3 is 15 amino acids long. Trimming took off 7 bases at V and 2 bases at J, with 15 bases between the two ends.

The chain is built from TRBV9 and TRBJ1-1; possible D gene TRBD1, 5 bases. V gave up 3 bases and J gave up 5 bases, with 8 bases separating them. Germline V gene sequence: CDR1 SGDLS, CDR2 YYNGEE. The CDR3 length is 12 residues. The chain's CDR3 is CASSAQGTEAFF. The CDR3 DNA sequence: TGTGCCAGCAGCGCTCAGGGAACTGAAGCTTTCTTT.

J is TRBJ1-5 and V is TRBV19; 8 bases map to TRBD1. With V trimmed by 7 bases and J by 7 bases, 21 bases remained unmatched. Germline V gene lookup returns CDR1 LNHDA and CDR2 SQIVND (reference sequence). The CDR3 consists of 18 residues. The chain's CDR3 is CASTPRAQGARGGQPQHF. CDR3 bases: TGTGCCAGTACCCCCCGAGCCCAGGGGGCTAGAGGAGGACAGCCCCAGCATTTT.

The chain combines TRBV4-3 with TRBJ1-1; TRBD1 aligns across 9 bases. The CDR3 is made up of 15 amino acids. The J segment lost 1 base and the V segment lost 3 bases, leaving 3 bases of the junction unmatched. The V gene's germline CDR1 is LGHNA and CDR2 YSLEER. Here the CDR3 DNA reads TGCGCCAGCAGCCAGGACAGGGGAGGGAACACTGAAGCTTTCTTT. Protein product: CASSQDRGGNTEAFF.

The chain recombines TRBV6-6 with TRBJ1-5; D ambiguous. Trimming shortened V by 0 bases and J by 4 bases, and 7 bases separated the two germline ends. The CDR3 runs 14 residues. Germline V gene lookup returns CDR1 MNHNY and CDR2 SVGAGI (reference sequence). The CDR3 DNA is TGTGCCAGCAGTTACTCGCCTATTAATCAGCCCCAGCATTTT. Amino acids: CASSYSPINQPQHF.

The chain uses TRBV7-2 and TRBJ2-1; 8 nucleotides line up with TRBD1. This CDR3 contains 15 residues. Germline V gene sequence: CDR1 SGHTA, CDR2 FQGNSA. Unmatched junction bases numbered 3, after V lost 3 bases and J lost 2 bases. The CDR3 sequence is CASSFDRGTYNEQFF. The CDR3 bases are TGTGCCAGCAGCTTTGACAGGGGCACCTACAATGAGCAGTTCTTC.

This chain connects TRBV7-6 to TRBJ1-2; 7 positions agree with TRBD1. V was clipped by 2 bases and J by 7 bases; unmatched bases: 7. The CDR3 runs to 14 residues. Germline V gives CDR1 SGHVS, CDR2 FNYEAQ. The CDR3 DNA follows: TGTGCCAGCAGCTTAAGACAGGGTGAGGGTGGCTACACCTTC. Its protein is CASSLRQGEGGYTF.

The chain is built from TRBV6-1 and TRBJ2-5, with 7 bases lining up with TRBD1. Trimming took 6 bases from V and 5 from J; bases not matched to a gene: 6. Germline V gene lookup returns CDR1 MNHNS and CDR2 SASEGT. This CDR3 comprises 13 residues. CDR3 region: CASRMTGSETQYF. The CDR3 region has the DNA TGTGCCAGCAGGATGACAGGGAGTGAGACCCAGTACTTC.

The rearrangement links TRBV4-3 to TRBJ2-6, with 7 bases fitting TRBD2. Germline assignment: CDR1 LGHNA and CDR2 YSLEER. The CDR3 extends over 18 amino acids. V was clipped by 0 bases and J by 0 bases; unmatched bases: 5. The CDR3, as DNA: TGCGCCAGCAGCCAAGATAGACTAGCCAACTCTGGGGCCAACGTCCTGACTTTC. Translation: CASSQDRLANSGANVLTF.

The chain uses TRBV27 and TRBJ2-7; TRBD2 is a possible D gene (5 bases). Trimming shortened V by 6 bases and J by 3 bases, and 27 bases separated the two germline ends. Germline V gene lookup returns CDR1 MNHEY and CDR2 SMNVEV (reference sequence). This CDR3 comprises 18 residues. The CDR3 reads CASRTFTESEGKSYEQYF. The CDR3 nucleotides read TGTGCCAGCAGAACCTTTACGGAGTCTGAGGGTAAGAGCTACGAGCAGTACTTC.

The CDR3 DNA sequence: TGCGCCAGCAGCCGAGGGACAGGGGAAGATCAGCCCCAGCATTTT. This codes for CASSRGTGEDQPQHF. The V gene is TRBV5-1, the J gene TRBJ1-5; the match to TRBD1 covers 10 bases. The germline V gene encodes CDR1 SGHRS and CDR2 YFSETQ. The CDR3 totals 15 residues. J gave up 5 bases and V 4 bases, and 6 bases lay outside the gene matches.

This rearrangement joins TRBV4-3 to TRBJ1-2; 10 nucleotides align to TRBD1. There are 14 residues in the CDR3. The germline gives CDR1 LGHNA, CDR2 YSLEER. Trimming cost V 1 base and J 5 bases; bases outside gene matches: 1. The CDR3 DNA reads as TGCGCCAGCAGCCAAGGACAGGGGGCGTATGGCTACACCTTC. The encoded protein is CASSQGQGAYGYTF.

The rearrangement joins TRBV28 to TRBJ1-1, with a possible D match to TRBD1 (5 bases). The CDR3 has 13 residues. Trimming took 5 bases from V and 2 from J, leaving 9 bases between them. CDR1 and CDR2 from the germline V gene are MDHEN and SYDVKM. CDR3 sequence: CASSTGFNTEAFF. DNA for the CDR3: TGTGCCAGCAGTACAGGTTTTAACACTGAAGCTTTCTTT.

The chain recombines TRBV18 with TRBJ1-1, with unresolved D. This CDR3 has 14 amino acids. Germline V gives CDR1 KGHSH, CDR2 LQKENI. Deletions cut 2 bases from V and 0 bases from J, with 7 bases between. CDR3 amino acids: CASSPGSMNTEAFF. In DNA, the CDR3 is TGTGCCAGCTCACCAGGGAGCATGAACACTGAAGCTTTCTTT.

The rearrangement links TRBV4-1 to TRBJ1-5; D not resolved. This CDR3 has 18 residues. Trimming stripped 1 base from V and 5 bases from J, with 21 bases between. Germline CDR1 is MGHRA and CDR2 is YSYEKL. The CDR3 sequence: CASSQVGLRVRVDQPQHF. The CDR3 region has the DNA TGCGCCAGCAGCCAAGTGGGGTTAAGGGTGAGGGTGGATCAGCCCCAGCATTTT.

CDR3 sequence: CASSLEYAGAGTEAFF. DNA for the CDR3: TGCGCCAGCAGCTTGGAATACGCGGGGGCAGGGACTGAAGCTTTCTTT. V is TRBV5-1 and J is TRBJ1-1, with D possibly TRBD1 on 6 matching bases. CDR1 and CDR2 (germline): SGHRS, YFSETQ. This CDR3 comprises 16 residues. V lost 0 bases, J lost 5 bases, and 17 bases lay in between.

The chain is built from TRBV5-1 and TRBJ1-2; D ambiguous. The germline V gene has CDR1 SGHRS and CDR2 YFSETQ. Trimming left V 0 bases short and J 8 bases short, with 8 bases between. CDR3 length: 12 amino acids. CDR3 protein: CASSLEAGGYTF. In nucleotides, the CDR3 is TGCGCCAGCAGCTTGGAGGCGGGCGGCTACACCTTC.

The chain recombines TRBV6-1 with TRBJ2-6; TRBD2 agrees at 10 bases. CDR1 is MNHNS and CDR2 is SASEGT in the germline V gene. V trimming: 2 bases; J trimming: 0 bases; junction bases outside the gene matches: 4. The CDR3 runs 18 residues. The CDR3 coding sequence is TGTGCCAGCAGTGAATCTAGCGGGGGCCTCTCTGGGGCCAACGTCCTGACTTTC. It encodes CASSESSGGLSGANVLTF.

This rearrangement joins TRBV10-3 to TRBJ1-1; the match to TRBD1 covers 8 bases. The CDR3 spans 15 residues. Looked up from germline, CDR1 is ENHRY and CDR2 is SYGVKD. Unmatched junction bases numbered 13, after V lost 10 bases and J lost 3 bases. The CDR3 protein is CATATPQGAHTEAFF. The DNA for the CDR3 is TGTGCCACCGCTACCCCCCAGGGGGCGCACACTGAAGCTTTCTTT.

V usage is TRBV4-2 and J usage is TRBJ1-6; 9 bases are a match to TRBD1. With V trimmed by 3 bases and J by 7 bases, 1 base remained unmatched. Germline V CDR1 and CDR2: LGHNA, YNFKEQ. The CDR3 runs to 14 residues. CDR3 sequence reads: CASSHGQGNSPLHF. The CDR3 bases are TGTGCCAGCAGCCATGGACAGGGGAATTCACCCCTCCACTTT.